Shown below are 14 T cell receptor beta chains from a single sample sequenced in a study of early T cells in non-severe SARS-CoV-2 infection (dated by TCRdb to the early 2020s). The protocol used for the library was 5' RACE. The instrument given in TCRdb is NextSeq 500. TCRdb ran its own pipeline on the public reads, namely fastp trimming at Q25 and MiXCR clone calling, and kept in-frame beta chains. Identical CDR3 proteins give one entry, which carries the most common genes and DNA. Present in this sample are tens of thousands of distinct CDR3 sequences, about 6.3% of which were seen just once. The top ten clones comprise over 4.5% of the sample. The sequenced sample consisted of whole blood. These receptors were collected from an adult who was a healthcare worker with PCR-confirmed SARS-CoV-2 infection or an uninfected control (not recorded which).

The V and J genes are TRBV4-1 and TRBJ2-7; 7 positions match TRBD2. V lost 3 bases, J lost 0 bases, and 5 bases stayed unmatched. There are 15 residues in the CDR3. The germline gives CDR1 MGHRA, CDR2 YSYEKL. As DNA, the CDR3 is TGCGCCAGCAGCCATCTGGAGCGGGGCTCCTACGAGCAGTACTTC. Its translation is CASSHLERGSYEQYF.

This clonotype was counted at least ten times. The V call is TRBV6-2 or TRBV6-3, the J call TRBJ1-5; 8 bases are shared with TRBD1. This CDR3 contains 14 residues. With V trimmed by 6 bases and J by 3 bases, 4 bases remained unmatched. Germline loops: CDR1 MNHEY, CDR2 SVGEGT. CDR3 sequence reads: CASSEQGVNQPQHF. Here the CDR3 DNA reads TGTGCCAGCAGCGAACAGGGGGTCAATCAGCCCCAGCATTTT.

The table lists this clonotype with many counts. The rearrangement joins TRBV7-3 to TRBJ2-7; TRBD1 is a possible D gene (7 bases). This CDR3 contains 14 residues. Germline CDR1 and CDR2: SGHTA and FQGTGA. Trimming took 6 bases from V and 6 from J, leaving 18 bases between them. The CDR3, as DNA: TGTGCCAGCAGTCGACAGGGCGGACTAAGCGAGCAGTACTTC. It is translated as CASSRQGGLSEQYF.

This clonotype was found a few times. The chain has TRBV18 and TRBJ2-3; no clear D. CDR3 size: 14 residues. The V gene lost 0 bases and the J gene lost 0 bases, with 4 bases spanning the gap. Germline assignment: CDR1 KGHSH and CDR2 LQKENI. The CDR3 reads CASSPPVSTDTQYF. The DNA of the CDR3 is TGTGCCAGCTCACCACCTGTTAGCACAGATACGCAGTATTTT.

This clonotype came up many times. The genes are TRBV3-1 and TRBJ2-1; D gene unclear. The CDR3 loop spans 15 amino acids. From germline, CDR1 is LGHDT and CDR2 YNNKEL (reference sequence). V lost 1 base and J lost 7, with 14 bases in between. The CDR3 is CASSQGPTIGNEQFF. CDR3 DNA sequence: TGTGCCAGCAGCCAAGGGCCAACTATCGGGAATGAGCAGTTCTTC.

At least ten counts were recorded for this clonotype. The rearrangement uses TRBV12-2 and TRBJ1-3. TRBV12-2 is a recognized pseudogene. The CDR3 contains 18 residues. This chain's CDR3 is CASRLVSAASLSGNTIYF. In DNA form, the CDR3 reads TGTGCAAGTCGCTTAGTTTCGGCAGCCAGCCTCTCTGGAAACACCATATATTTT.

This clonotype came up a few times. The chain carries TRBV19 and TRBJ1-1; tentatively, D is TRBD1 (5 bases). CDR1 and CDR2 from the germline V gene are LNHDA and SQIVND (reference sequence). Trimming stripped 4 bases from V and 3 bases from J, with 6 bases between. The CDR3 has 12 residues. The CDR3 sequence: CASSTGYTEAFF. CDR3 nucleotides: TGTGCCAGTAGTACAGGGTACACTGAAGCTTTCTTT.

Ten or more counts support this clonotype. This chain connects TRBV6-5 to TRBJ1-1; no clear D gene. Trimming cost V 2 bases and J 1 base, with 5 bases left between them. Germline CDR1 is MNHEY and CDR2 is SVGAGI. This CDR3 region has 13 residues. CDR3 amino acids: CASSYIENTEAFF. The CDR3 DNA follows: TGTGCCAGCAGTTACATCGAGAACACTGAAGCTTTCTTT.

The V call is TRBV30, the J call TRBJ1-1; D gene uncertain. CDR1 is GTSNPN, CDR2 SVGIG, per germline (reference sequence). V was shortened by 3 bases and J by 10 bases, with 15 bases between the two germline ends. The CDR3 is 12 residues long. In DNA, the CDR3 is TGTGCCTGGAGGGGCCCCCACGGTCGAGCTTTCTTT. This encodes CAWRGPHGRAFF.

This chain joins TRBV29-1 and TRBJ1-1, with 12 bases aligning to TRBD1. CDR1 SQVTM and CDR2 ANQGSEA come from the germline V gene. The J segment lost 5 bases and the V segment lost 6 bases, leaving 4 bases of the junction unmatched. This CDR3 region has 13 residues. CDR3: CSVRGQGATEAFF. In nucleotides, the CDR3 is TGCAGCGTGCGGGGACAGGGGGCAACTGAAGCTTTCTTT.

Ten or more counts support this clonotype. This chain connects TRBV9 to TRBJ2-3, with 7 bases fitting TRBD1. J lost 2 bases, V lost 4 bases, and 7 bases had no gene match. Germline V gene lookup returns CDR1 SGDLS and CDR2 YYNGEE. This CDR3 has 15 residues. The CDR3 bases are TGTGCCAGCAGCAAGGGGGCGGGTTCCACAGATACGCAGTATTTT. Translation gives CASSKGAGSTDTQYF.

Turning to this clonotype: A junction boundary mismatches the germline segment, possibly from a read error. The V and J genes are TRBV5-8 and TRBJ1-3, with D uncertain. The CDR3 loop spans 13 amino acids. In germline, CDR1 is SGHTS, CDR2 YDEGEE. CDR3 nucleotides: TGTGCCAGCAGCTTGGCGATTGGAGACACCATATATTTT. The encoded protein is CASSLAIGDTIYF.

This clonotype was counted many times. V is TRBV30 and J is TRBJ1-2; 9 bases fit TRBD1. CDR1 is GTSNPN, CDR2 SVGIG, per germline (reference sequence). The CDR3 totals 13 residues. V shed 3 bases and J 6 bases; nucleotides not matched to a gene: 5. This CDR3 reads CAWRPWTGDGYTF. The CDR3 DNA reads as TGTGCCTGGAGACCATGGACAGGGGATGGCTACACCTTC.

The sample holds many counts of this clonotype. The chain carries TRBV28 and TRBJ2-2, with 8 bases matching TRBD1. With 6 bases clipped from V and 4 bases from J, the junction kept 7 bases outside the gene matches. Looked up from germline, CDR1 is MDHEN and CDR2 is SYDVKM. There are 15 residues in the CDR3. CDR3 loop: CASSPTDRATGELFF. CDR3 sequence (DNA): TGTGCCAGCAGCCCTACGGACAGGGCCACCGGGGAGCTGTTTTTT.